Shown below are 16 T cell receptor beta chains from a single sample sequenced in a study of T cells in Graves' hyperthyroidism and ophthalmopathy. What was amplified from RNA transcripts were TCR beta CDR3 regions. A set of HTBI primers served as the primers for a first-round RT-PCR of the TCR CDR3. TCRdb re-derived calls from the multiplex PCR reads in MiXCR, one entry per CDR3 protein. In the table there are more than 450,000 distinct CDR3 sequences, around 13% of which are singletons. Sequenced input: blood. These receptors were obtained from a woman aged 40 to 49 with Graves' hyperthyroidism.

This clonotype showed up many times. The V call is TRBV10-2, the J call TRBJ2-7; D unresolved. This CDR3 is built from 12 residues. V lost 6 bases, J lost 9 bases, and 15 bases lay in between. The germline gives CDR1 WSHSY, CDR2 SAAADI. CDR3 bases: TGCGCCAGCAGGTCCGATGATCTGGGGCAGTACTTC. It translates to CASRSDDLGQYF.

This clonotype showed up just a few times. CDR3 nucleotides: TGCAGTGCTGGGTCGGGGAGCTCCTATAATTCACCCCTCCACTTT. This encodes CSAGSGSSYNSPLHF. The chain couples TRBV20-1 to TRBJ1-6; D is unresolved. Trimming left V 5 bases short and J 0 bases short, with 11 bases between. Germline V gene sequence: CDR1 DFQATT, CDR2 SNEGSKA (reference sequence). This CDR3 comprises 15 residues.

J is TRBJ1-2 and V is TRBV5-1, with 12 bases identical to TRBD1. Germline V gene lookup returns CDR1 SGHRS and CDR2 YFSETQ. V lost 3 bases to trimming and J lost 8 bases; unmatched junction nucleotides: 5. This CDR3 contains 14 residues. Here the CDR3 DNA reads TGCGCCAGCAGCTCGGGACAGGGGGCGGAGGGCTACACCTTC. Residues: CASSSGQGAEGYTF. The variable domain in full, with the rest retrieved from reference TRBV5-1 and TRBJ1-2, is KAGVTQTPRYLIKTRGQQVTLSCSPISGHRSVSWYQQTPGQGLQFLFEYFSETQRNKGNFPGRFSGRQFSNSRSEMNVSTLELGDSALYLCASSSGQGAEGYTFGSGTRLTVV.

In this sample, this clonotype turned up a few times. The gene calls are TRBV25-1 and TRBJ2-1; D might be TRBD2 (6 bases). CDR1 is MGHDK and CDR2 is SYGVNS in the germline V gene. The CDR3 is 17 amino acids. V dropped 5 bases and J dropped 0 bases, with 17 bases sitting between them. CDR3 DNA: TGTGCCAGCAGTCCCAAGTGGACGGGAGCCTCCTACAATGAGCAGTTCTTC. This sequence encodes CASSPKWTGASYNEQFF.

CDR3 DNA: TGTGCCAGCAGCCTCGGGGTATATGAAAAACTGTTTTTT. Translation gives CASSLGVYEKLFF. This chain links TRBV13 with TRBJ1-4, with D uncertain. The CDR3 contains 13 residues. Trimming shortened V by 5 bases and J by 6 bases, and 10 bases separated the two germline ends. From germline, CDR1 is PRHDT and CDR2 FYEKMQ (reference sequence).

This clonotype was recorded at least ten times. The V call is TRBV3-1, the J call TRBJ1-1; the D gene is possibly TRBD1 (6 bases). In germline, CDR1 is LGHDT, CDR2 YNNKEL (reference sequence). The length of the CDR3 is 16 residues. Trimming removed 0 bases from V and 4 bases from J, with 15 bases in between. CDR3 coding DNA: TGTGCCAGCAGCCAAGATATTCCGGGGGCAGGCACTGAAGCTTTCTTT. This codes for CASSQDIPGAGTEAFF. The complete variable domain, with remaining parts taken from reference TRBV3-1 and TRBJ1-1, reads DTAVSQTPKYLVTQMGNDKSIKCEQNLGHDTMYWYKQDSKKFLKIMFSYNNKELIINETVPNRFSPKSPDKAHLNLHINSLELGDSAVYFCASSQDIPGAGTEAFFGQGTRLTVV.

This clonotype was seen repeatedly, ten times or more. This may be a read error: a much more frequent sequence differs by one nucleotide. This rearrangement joins TRBV5-4 to TRBJ2-3; 7 bases map to TRBD2. CDR1 and CDR2 (germline): SGHNT, YYREEE (reference sequence). The CDR3 has 14 residues. The J segment lost 4 bases and the V segment lost 0 bases, leaving 2 bases of the junction unmatched. CDR3 bases: TGTGCCAGCAGCTTGGTGGGAGGGCCAGATACGCAGTATTTT. As protein: CASSLVGGPDTQYF.

This clonotype was picked up many times. The chain joins TRBV28 to TRBJ2-1; D is perhaps TRBD1 (6 bases). Germline CDR1 and CDR2: MDHEN and SYDVKM. The CDR3 runs to 12 residues. Deletions cut 4 bases from V and 10 bases from J, with 11 bases between. Here the CDR3 DNA reads TGTGCCAGCAGTTCAGGGGTCAGAGAGCAGTTCTTC. This codes for CASSSGVREQFF.

This clonotype was recorded many times. A much larger clone sits a single nucleotide away, making a read error possible. The rearrangement links TRBV27 to TRBJ1-1; 7 bases are a match to TRBD1. The CDR3 totals 13 residues. V lost 3 bases and J lost 3; bases outside the gene matches: 1. In germline, CDR1 is MNHEY, CDR2 SMNVEV (reference sequence). This CDR3 is CASSLGQHTEAFF. The CDR3, as DNA: TGTGCCAGCAGTTTGGGACAGCACACTGAAGCTTTCTTT.

The table lists this clonotype with many counts. The chain combines TRBV3-1 with TRBJ2-5; 8 bases match TRBD2. The CDR3 has 16 residues. CDR1 and CDR2 from the germline V gene are LGHDT and YNNKEL (reference sequence). Germline trimming cut 0 bases from V and 4 bases from J; bases unmatched to any gene: 7. CDR3 DNA: TGTGCCAGCAGCCAAGATAAGGGAAGCGGGAGAGAGACCCAGTACTTC. It encodes CASSQDKGSGRETQYF.

The table lists this clonotype with many counts. The CDR3 coding sequence is TGTGCCAGCAGTTTTCAGGACTATAACACCGGGGAGCTGTTTTTT. This encodes CASSFQDYNTGELFF. The V and J genes are TRBV12-3 or TRBV12-4 and TRBJ2-2, with D maybe TRBD2 (6 bases). The V end was cut by 3 bases, the J end by 2 bases, with 10 bases between. The length of the CDR3 is 15 residues.

This clonotype was seen repeatedly, ten times or more. The chain recombines TRBV27 with TRBJ1-1; 7 nucleotides align to TRBD1. After removal of 4 bases from V and 3 bases from J, the junction contained 14 bases not matched to a gene. Germline CDR1 reads MNHEY; CDR2 reads SMNVEV (reference sequence). This CDR3 region has 17 residues. This CDR3 is CASSWLVPLQGHTEAFF. CDR3 DNA: TGTGCCAGCAGTTGGCTAGTACCCCTACAGGGGCACACTGAAGCTTTCTTT.

This clonotype was detected only a few times. The V call is TRBV14, the J call TRBJ2-5; 9 bases fit TRBD2. The CDR3 length is 15 residues. In germline, CDR1 is SGHDN, CDR2 FVKESK. V was clipped by 4 bases and J by 5 bases; unmatched bases: 8. The CDR3 sequence is CASSLRAGGWETQYF. Written as DNA, the CDR3 is TGTGCCAGCAGCCTTCGAGCGGGAGGATGGGAGACCCAGTACTTC.

This clonotype appeared many times. The chain uses TRBV29-1 and TRBJ2-5; D is perhaps TRBD1 or TRBD2 (6 bases each). Trimming took 0 bases from V and 5 from J, leaving 16 bases between them. This CDR3 contains 15 residues. Germline values: CDR1 SQVTM, CDR2 ANQGSEA. The CDR3 DNA is TGCAGCGTTGAAGAACGGGGGAACAGGGAGGAGACCCAGTACTTC. This sequence encodes CSVEERGNREETQYF.

The rearrangement links TRBV20-1 to TRBJ2-2; possibly TRBD2 for D (5 bases). V was shortened by 5 bases and J by 3 bases, with 13 bases between the two germline ends. CDR3 length equals 14 residues. CDR1 DFQATT and CDR2 SNEGSKA come from the germline V gene (reference sequence). Written as DNA, the CDR3 is TGCAGTGCTGACCTCAGGCGGGACACCGGGGAGCTGTTTTTT. It specifies CSADLRRDTGELFF.

This clonotype was seen at least ten times. The rearrangement joins TRBV3-1 to TRBJ2-3, with 14 positions matching TRBD2. The CDR3 has 17 residues. CDR1 and CDR2 (germline): LGHDT, YNNKEL (reference sequence). The ends lost 4 bases at V and 4 bases at J; junction bases unmatched: 7. CDR3 in DNA: TGTGCCAGCAGCCCGGGACTAGCGGGAGAAGGGGCAGATACGCAGTATTTT. Its protein is CASSPGLAGEGADTQYF.